This T cell receptor beta chain was profiled in a study of cytomegalovirus exposure and HLA in healthy donors. The study's findings and limits: In an earlier analysis, most TCR beta V segments were productive about 87% or about 30% of the time.

With 60 Vbeta and 13 Jbeta primers, the PCR was carried out. The table came from immunoSEQ multiplex PCR; TCRdb's copy has only in-frame clones and leaves some out. The sample records 200,000 to 250,000 clones, 70% being singletons. The CDR3 consists of 13 residues. Per the germline V gene, CDR1 is LNHDA and CDR2 is SQIVND (reference sequence). V gave up 6 bases and J gave up 1 base, with 9 bases separating them. Remarks on this clone: Its antigen remains unidentified.

Specimen: PBMCs. This sequence joins TRBV19 and TRBJ1-1; D may be TRBD1 (6 bases). This receptor was obtained from a man in his forties in good health and CMV-seropositive. The CDR3 region has the DNA TGTGCCAGTAGCGGGACATCGAACACTGAAGCTTTCTTT. It specifies CASSGTSNTEAFF.